One and the same sample provided the 9 T cell receptor beta chains below, sequenced in a study of CD8 T cells in ankylosing spondylitis. Study-wide findings and caveats: Fewer than ten highly homologous variants made up a TCR beta motif, and this motif appeared characteristic of ankylosing spondylitis blood.

TCRdb reanalysed the 5' RACE reads using MiXCR and keeps one entry per CDR3 protein. The table shows about 800,000 distinct CDR3 sequences, with 10% to 15% occurring only once. These receptors have no identified antigens. The sequencing input was blood, either unsorted or a sorted T cell fraction (not recorded which). The receptors stem from a male donor with ankylosing spondylitis.

The genes are TRBV5-6 and TRBJ2-1, with D perhaps TRBD1 (5 bases). The germline V gene encodes CDR1 SGHDT and CDR2 YYEEEE. This CDR3 has 14 amino acids. V was cut by 0 bases and J by 9 bases, with 13 bases left in between. The CDR3 DNA is TGTGCCAGCAGCTTGGGCGCAAGGGGAACTGAGCAGTTCTTC. Protein sequence: CASSLGARGTEQFF.

The V call is TRBV3-1, the J call TRBJ2-7; possibly TRBD1 or TRBD2 for D (5 bases each). Trimming cost V 11 bases and J 3 bases, with 14 bases left between them. This CDR3 spans 12 amino acids. Germline lookup yields CDR1 LGHDT and CDR2 YNNKEL (reference sequence). The CDR3: CAPQRTNYEQYF. CDR3 in DNA: TGTGCCCCTCAGCGGACAAACTACGAGCAGTACTTC.

This clonotype was picked up a small number of times. V gene TRBV5-1 combines with J gene TRBJ2-7, with TRBD2 matching over 12 bases. This CDR3 region has 15 residues. Trimming cost V 4 bases and J 4 bases; bases outside gene matches: 6. Germline V gene lookup returns CDR1 SGHRS and CDR2 YFSETQ. The CDR3 loop reads CASSELTSGSYEQYF. CDR3 DNA sequence: TGCGCCAGCAGCGAGCTGACTAGCGGGAGTTACGAGCAGTACTTC.

In its sample, this clonotype was seen many times. The chain links TRBV29-1 to TRBJ1-1; the D is unclear. CDR3 length: 13 residues. The ends were cut back, 2 bases at V and 1 base at J, with 8 bases in the middle. Germline CDR1 and CDR2: SQVTM and ANQGSEA. The CDR3, as DNA: TGCAGCGTTGAAAGGCGGGGGAACACTGAAGCTTTCTTT. This sequence encodes CSVERRGNTEAFF.

This clonotype was observed at least ten times. The chain joins TRBV20-1 to TRBJ1-4, with a possible D match to TRBD1 (5 bases). Germline values: CDR1 DFQATT, CDR2 SNEGSKA (reference sequence). Trimming shortened V by 5 bases and J by 10 bases, and 17 bases separated the two germline ends. The CDR3 sequence is 13 residues long. The CDR3 bases are TGCAGTGCTCCTCGGACATATCTGGGAAAACTGTTTTTT. Protein product: CSAPRTYLGKLFF.

This clonotype came up many times. The V gene is TRBV5-1, the J gene TRBJ1-1; unclear D gene. The CDR3 sequence is 15 residues long. Germline V gene data show CDR1 as SGHRS and CDR2 as YFSETQ. Trimming shortened V by 0 bases and J by 0 bases, and 9 bases separated the two germline ends. CDR3 sequence reads: CASSLENRMNTEAFF. The CDR3 DNA reads as TGCGCCAGCAGCTTGGAAAACCGAATGAACACTGAAGCTTTCTTT.

Only a few counts were recorded for this clonotype. The chain employs TRBV20-1 and TRBJ2-7; possibly TRBD1 for D (5 bases). The CDR3 consists of 14 residues. V lost 7 bases to trimming and J lost 0 bases, with 16 bases between them. CDR1 and CDR2 from the germline V gene are DFQATT and SNEGSKA (reference sequence). The CDR3 loop reads CSVSQGSNSYEQYF. The DNA of the CDR3 is TGCAGTGTGAGCCAGGGATCGAACTCCTACGAGCAGTACTTC.

This clonotype came up a few times. The genes are TRBV20-1 and TRBJ1-6; D gene uncertain. Trimming stripped 2 bases from V and 4 bases from J, with 6 bases between. Per germline, CDR1 DFQATT and CDR2 SNEGSKA (reference sequence). This CDR3 is 13 amino acids long. CDR3 loop: CSARSFYNSPLHF. CDR3 nucleotide sequence: TGCAGTGCTAGATCATTTTATAATTCACCCCTCCACTTT.

This chain joins TRBV2 and TRBJ2-7, with D perhaps matching TRBD1 (6 bases). Germline V CDR1 and CDR2: SNHLY, FYNNEI. Trimming cost V 4 bases and J 2 bases, with 15 bases left between them. The CDR3 has 15 amino acids. The CDR3 sequence is CASSANRASTYEQYF. The CDR3 nucleotides read TGTGCCAGCAGTGCAAACAGGGCTTCGACCTACGAGCAGTACTTC.